This TCR beta chain was identified during a study of radiotherapy plus CTLA-4 blockade in lung cancer. Study-level points and caveats: In blood, tumor-derived TCR clones expanded after radiotherapy plus ipilimumab.

To note about this clone: Its antigen is not known.

Here immunoSEQ multiplex PCR was the method, and the copy in TCRdb shows in-frame clones only, minus some. The sample has 90,000 to 130,000 clones, more than 75% seen once. J gave up 5 bases and V 6 bases, and 12 bases lay outside the gene matches. Germline V gives CDR1 MNHEY, CDR2 SMNVEV (reference sequence). The CDR3 spans 15 residues. This specimen was peripheral blood, taken from a patient treated with radiotherapy plus ipilimumab. The chain couples TRBV27 to TRBJ2-7, with 8 bases lining up with TRBD1. The sequence was obtained from a human donor with non-small cell lung cancer that progressed on radiotherapy plus ipilimumab. Some clones in this sample may be carry-over from other donors' samples. The CDR3, as DNA: TGTGCCAGCAGGCGTCCCGGGACAGGCAATAACGAGCAGTACTTC. Its protein is CASRRPGTGNNEQYF.